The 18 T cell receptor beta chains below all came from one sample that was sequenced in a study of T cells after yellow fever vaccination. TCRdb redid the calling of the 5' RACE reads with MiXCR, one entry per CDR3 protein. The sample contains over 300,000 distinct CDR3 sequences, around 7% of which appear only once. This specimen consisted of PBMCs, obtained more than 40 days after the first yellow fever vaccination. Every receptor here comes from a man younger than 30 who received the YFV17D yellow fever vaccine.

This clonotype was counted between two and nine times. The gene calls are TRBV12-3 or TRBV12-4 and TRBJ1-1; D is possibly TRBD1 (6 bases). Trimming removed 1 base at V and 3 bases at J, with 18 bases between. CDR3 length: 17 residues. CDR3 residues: CASSLVVGGLKDTEAFF. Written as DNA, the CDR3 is TGTGCCAGCAGTTTAGTTGTTGGGGGGCTCAAGGACACTGAAGCTTTCTTT.

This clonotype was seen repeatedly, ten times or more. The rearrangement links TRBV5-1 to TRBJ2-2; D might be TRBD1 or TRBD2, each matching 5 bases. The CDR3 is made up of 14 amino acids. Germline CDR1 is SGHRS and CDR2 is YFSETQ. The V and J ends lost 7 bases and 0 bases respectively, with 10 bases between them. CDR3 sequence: CASAGTANTGELFF. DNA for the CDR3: TGCGCCAGCGCCGGGACGGCGAACACCGGGGAGCTGTTTTTT.

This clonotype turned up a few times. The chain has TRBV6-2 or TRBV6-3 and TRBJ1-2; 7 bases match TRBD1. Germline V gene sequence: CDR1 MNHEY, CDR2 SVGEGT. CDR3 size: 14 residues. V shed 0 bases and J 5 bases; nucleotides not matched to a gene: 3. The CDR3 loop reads CASSYSGQWYGYTF. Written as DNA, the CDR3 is TGTGCCAGCAGTTACTCGGGACAGTGGTATGGCTACACCTTC.

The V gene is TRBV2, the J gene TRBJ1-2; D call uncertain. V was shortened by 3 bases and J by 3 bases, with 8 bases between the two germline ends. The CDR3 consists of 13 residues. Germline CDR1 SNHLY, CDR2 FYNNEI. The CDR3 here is CASSDQLYYGYTF. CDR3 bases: TGTGCCAGCAGTGATCAGCTCTACTATGGCTACACCTTC.

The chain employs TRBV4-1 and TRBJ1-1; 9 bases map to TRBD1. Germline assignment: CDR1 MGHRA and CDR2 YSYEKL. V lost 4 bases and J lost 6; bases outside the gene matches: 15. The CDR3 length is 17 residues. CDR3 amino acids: CASSPFTRFTGGPEAFF. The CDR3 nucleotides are TGCGCCAGCAGCCCCTTTACTCGGTTTACAGGGGGCCCTGAAGCTTTCTTT.

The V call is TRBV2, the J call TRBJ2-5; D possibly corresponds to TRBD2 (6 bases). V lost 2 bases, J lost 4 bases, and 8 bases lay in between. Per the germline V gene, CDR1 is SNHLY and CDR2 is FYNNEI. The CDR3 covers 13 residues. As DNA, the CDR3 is TGTGCCAGCAGTGAATTGGAGGGAGAGACCCAGTACTTC. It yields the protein CASSELEGETQYF.

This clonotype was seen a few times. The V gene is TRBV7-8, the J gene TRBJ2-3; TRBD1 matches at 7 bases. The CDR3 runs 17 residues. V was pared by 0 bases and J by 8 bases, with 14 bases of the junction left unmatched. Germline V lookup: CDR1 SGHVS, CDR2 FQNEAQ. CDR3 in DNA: TGTGCCAGCAGCTTAGCCCCGGGACAGCAGGGAGTGGGTACGCAGTATTTT. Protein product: CASSLAPGQQGVGTQYF. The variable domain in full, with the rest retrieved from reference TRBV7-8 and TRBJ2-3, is GAGVSQSPRYKVAKRGQDVALRCDPISGHVSLFWYQQALGQGPEFLTYFQNEAQLDKSGLPSDRFFAERPEGSVSTLKIQRTQQEDSAVYLCASSLAPGQQGVGTQYFGPGTRLTVL.

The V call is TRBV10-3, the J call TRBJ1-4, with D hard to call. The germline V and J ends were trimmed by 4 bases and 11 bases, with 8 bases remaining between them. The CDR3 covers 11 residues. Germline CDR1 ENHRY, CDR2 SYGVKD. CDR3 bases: TGTGCCATCAGTGGGGGTCGGAAACTGTTTTTT. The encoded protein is CAISGGRKLFF.

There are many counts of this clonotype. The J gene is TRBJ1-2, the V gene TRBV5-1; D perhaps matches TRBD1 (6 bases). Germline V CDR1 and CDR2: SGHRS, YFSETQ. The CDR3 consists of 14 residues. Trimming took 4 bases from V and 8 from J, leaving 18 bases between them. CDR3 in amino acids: CASSTPGARGGYTF. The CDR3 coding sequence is TGCGCCAGCAGCACCCCAGGGGCACGAGGAGGCTACACCTTC.

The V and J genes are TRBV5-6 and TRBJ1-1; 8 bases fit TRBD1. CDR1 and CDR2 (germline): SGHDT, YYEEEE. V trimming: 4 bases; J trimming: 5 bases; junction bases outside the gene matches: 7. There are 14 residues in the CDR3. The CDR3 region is CASSGPGGLTEAFF. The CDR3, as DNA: TGTGCCAGCAGCGGTCCAGGGGGCTTAACTGAAGCTTTCTTT.

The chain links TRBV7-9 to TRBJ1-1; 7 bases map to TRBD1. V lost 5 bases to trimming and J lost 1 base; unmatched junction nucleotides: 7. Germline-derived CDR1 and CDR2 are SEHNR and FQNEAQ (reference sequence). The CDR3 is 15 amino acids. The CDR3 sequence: CASSPGGTSNTEAFF. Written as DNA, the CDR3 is TGTGCCAGCAGCCCAGGGGGGACTTCGAACACTGAAGCTTTCTTT. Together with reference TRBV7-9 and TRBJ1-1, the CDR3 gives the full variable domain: DTGVSQNPRHKITKRGQNVTFRCDPISEHNRLYWYRQTLGQGPEFLTYFQNEAQLEKSRLLSDRFSAERPKGSFSTLEIQRTEQGDSAMYLCASSPGGTSNTEAFFGQGTRLTVV.

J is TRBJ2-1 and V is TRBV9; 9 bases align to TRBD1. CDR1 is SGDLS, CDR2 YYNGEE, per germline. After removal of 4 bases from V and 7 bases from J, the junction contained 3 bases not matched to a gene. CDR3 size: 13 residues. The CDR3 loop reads CASSRQGGNEQFF. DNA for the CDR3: TGTGCCAGCAGCCGACAGGGGGGGAATGAGCAGTTCTTC.

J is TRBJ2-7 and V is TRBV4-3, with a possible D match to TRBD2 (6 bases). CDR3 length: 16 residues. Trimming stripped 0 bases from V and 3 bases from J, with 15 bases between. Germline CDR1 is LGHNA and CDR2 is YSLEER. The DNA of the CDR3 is TGCGCCAGCAGCCAAGATTTGGAGGGGATGGGCTACGAGCAGTACTTC. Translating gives CASSQDLEGMGYEQYF.

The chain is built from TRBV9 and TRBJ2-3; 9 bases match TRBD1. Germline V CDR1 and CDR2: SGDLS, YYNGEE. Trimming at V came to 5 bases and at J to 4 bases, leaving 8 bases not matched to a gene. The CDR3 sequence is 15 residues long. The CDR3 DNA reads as TGTGCCAGCAGTGAGGGACAGGGCATCTCAGATACGCAGTATTTT. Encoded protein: CASSEGQGISDTQYF.

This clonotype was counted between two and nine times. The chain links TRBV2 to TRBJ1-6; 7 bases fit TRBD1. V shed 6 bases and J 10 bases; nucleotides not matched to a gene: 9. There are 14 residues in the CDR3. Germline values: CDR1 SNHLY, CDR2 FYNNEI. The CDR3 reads CASRPTGARSPLHF. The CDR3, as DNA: TGTGCCAGCAGGCCTACAGGGGCGAGGTCACCCCTCCACTTT.

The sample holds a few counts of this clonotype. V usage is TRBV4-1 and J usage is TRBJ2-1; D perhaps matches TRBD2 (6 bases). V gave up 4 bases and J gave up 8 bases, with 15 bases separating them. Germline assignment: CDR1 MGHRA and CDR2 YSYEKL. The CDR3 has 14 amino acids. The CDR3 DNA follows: TGCGCCAGCAGCCGATCGACTAGATTGTATGAGCAGTTCTTC. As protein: CASSRSTRLYEQFF.

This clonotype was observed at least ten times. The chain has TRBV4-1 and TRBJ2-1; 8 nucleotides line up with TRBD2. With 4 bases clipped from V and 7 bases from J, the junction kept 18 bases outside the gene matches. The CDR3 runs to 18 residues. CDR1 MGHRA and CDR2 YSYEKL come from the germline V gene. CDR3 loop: CASSPLRERRGVKNEQFF. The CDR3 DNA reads TGCGCCAGCAGCCCCCTAAGAGAACGGCGGGGGGTTAAGAATGAGCAGTTCTTC.

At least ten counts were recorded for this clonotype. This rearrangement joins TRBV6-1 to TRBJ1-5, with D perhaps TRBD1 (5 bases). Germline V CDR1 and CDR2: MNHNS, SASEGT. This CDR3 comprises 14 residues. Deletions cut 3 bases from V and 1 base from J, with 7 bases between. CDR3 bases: TGTGCCAGCAGTGAGGGGCCCAGCAATCAGCCCCAGCATTTT. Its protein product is CASSEGPSNQPQHF.